This T cell receptor beta chain was captured in a study of cytomegalovirus exposure and HLA in healthy donors. Study details: Early released data had roughly 81 million unique TCRs, all coming from HLA-typed donors. Study conclusions and caveats: Sequencing probably produced one cluster of sequence variants that were highly shared.

60 Vbeta and 13 Jbeta primers were used in PCR. Clones were sequenced by immunoSEQ multiplex PCR, and TCRdb holds only the in-frame ones, with some missing. The sample has approximately 190,000 clones, 84% seen once. A remark on this clone: What it binds is unknown.

Trimming cost V 10 bases and J 4 bases, with 5 bases left between them. The CDR3 spans 11 residues. CDR1 and CDR2 from the germline V gene are LNHDA and SQIVND (reference sequence). The chain combines TRBV19 with TRBJ2-6; D uncertain. The clonotype was recovered from a woman aged 45-65 years in good health and CMV-seropositive. The material sequenced was PBMCs. CDR3: CATQGANVLTF. In nucleotides, the CDR3 is TGTGCCACCCAGGGGGCCAACGTCCTGACTTTC.